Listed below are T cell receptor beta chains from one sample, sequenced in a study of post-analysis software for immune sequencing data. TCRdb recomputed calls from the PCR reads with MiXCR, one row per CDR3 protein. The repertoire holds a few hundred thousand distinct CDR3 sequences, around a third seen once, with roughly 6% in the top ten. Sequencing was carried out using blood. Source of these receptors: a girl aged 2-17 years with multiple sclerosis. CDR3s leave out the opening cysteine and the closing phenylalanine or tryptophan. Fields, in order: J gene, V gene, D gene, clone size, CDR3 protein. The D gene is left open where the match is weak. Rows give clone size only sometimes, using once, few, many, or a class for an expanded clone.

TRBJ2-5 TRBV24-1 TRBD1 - ATSDPGQGVETQY
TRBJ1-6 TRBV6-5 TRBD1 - ASSRTGKESPLH
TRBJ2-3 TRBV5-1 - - ASSLGQPTDTQY
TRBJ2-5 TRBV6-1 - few ASSMTRGRQETQY
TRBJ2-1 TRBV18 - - ASSHWEGVSYNEQF
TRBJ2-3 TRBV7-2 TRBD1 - AGSTRQGNTDTQY
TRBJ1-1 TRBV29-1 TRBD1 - SGWTGGLMNTEAF
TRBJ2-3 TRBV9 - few ASSVKGVADTQY
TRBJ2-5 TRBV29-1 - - SVESVEGTQY
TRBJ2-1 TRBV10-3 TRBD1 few AYGTGFTNEQF
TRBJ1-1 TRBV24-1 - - ATTSERGTEAF
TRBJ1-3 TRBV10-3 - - AIPADDGQSSGNTIY
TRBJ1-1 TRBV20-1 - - SARDITKLSEAF
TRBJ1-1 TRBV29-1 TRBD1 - SGGDRVNTEAF
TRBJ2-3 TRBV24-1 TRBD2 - ATSDSSGGTDTQY
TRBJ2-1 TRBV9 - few ASSVSLNEDHEQF
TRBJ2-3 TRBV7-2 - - ASSLNGGVTDTQY
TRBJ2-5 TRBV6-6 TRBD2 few ASRRLAGGMETQY
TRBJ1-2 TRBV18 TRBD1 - ASSFSGTDINYGYT
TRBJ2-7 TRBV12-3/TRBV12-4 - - ASNGNSYEQY
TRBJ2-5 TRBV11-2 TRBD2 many ASSPPRLAGVETQY
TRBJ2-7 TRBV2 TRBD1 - ASSVYRGVEQY
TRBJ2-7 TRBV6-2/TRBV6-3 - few ASRYSDSYEQY
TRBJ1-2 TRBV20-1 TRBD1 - SATTGTEIYGYT
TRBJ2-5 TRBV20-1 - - SALPLGTEETQY
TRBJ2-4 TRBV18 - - ASSPGTKDIQY
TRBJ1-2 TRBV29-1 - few SVGDRPSYYGYT
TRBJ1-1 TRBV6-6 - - ASSPDTENTEAF
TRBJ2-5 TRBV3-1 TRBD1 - ASSHNDRGRETQY
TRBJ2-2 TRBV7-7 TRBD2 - ASSFGLAGGPTGELF
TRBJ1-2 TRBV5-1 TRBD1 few ASSPTQGTTVGYT
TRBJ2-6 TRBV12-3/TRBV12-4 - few ASSPRGGFGSGANVLT
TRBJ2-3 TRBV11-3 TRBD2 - ASSPLAAGGLDTQY
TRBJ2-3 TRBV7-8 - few ASSYGEADTQY
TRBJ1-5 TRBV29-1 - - SVEIGAGSNQPQH
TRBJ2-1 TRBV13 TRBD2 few ASSPRTSGRGNEQF
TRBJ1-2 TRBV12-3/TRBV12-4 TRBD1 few ASSSHLRQGEDYGYT
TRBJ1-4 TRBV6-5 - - ASSYSWGRPNEKLF
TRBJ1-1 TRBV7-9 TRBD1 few ASSLDRGDEAF
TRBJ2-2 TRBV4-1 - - ASSLNKGYTGELF
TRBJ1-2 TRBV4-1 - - VSSQDQGLGYGYT
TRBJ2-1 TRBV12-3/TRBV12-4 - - ASSRLDEQF
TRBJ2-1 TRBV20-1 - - SARVLDEQF
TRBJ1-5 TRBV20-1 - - STRSPHRGSNQPQH
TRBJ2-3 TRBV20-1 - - SAMWADTQY
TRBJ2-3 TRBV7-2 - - ASSPWGVGTDTQY
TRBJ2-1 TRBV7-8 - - ASSFQLDSHYNEQF
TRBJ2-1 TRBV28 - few ALPGEGNEQF